Below, 24 T cell receptor beta chains from the same sample are listed, as sequenced in a study of blood T cells in healthy people across ages. It was with a sample-barcoded 5' primer and a J-beta primer mix that a second PCR of roughly 6 to 11 cycles was run. TCRdb reprocessed the 5' RACE reads with MiXCR, giving one entry per CDR3 protein. The repertoire holds around 1.1 million distinct CDR3 sequences, more than 30% seen once, with approximately 14% in the top ten. Sequencing input: blood. These receptors came from a man between 18 and 35 years old in good health.

This clonotype was counted a few times. The chain carries TRBV6-6 and TRBJ2-5, with D possibly TRBD2 on 5 matching bases. CDR3 length: 12 amino acids. The germline V gene encodes CDR1 MNHNY and CDR2 SVGAGI (reference sequence). The V and J ends lost 7 bases and 5 bases respectively, with 11 bases between them. The CDR3 DNA sequence: TGTGCCAGCACAGAGGGAATGGAGACCCAGTACTTC. Translated: CASTEGMETQYF.

The rearrangement joins TRBV9 to TRBJ2-3; 13 bases agree with TRBD2. The CDR3 contains 16 residues. V shed 0 bases, J shed 7 bases, and the junction held 5 bases outside the gene matches. CDR1 SGDLS and CDR2 YYNGEE come from the germline V gene. DNA for the CDR3: TGTGCCAGCAGCGTAGGACTAGCGGGGGGCCCCTATACGCAGTATTTT. It codes for CASSVGLAGGPYTQYF.

This chain links TRBV5-5 with TRBJ2-1; D gene uncertain. CDR3 length: 14 residues. The germline CDR1 and CDR2 sequences are SGHKS and YYEKEE (reference sequence). Trimming removed 2 bases from V and 6 bases from J, with 12 bases in between. The DNA for the CDR3 is TGTGCCAGCAGCTTAAGGGTTTTAGGCAATGAGCAGTTCTTC. Encoded protein: CASSLRVLGNEQFF.

Worth noting for this clonotype: The junction does not match germline at one end; this may be a read error. The chain employs TRBV20-1 and TRBJ2-1; 7 bases match TRBD2. The CDR3 consists of 16 residues. Germline V gene sequence: CDR1 DFQATT, CDR2 SNEGSKA (reference sequence). The CDR3 loop reads CSARAVAGLSCNEQFF. The CDR3 DNA reads TGCAGTGCTAGAGCTGTAGCGGGCCTGTCCTGCAATGAGCAGTTCTTC.

The chain combines TRBV28 with TRBJ1-5, with D perhaps matching TRBD1 (6 bases). CDR1 is MDHEN and CDR2 is SYDVKM in the germline V gene. The CDR3 is 16 amino acids. V lost 5 bases and J 0 bases, leaving 14 bases between the germline ends. The CDR3 reads CASSTDSLDSNQPQHF. DNA of the CDR3: TGTGCCAGCAGTACGGACAGCCTAGATAGCAATCAGCCCCAGCATTTT.

The chain combines TRBV30 with TRBJ2-7, with a possible D match to TRBD1 (5 bases). The germline gives CDR1 GTSNPN, CDR2 SVGIG (reference sequence). There are 14 residues in the CDR3. Trimming cost V 0 bases and J 1 base, with 10 bases left between them. DNA for the CDR3: TGTGCCTGGAGTGTCGGGCAGGGATCCTACGAGCAGTACTTC. Translated: CAWSVGQGSYEQYF.

A few counts support this clonotype. This chain uses TRBV4-3 with TRBJ2-3; D might be TRBD1 or TRBD2, each matching 5 bases. CDR3 length equals 18 residues. Germline V gene data show CDR1 as LGHNA and CDR2 as YSLEER. Trimming took 1 base from V and 0 from J, leaving 17 bases between them. The CDR3 DNA is TGCGCCAGCAGCCAAGTTTATTTCGGGGCGACTAGCACAGATACGCAGTATTTT. Amino acids: CASSQVYFGATSTDTQYF.

This clonotype was recorded many times. The chain uses TRBV12-3 or TRBV12-4 and TRBJ1-5; TRBD1 aligns across 9 bases. Trimming at V came to 5 bases and at J to 4 bases, leaving 6 bases not matched to a gene. This CDR3 region has 15 residues. The DNA of the CDR3 is TGTGCCAGCAGTCCACCGGGACAGGGTAATCAGCCCCAGCATTTT. The encoded protein is CASSPPGQGNQPQHF.

The gene calls are TRBV6-2 or TRBV6-3 and TRBJ1-1, with TRBD1 matching over 7 bases. The CDR3 loop spans 12 amino acids. The V gene end was trimmed by 7 bases and the J gene end by 4 bases; junction bases not matched to a gene: 3. Germline V CDR1 and CDR2: MNHEY, SVGEGT. The CDR3 spells CASNRGRTEAFF. The CDR3 region has the DNA TGTGCCAGCAACAGGGGCCGCACTGAAGCTTTCTTT.

This clonotype was found a few times. V gene TRBV27 combines with J gene TRBJ2-7, with TRBD2 matching 13 bases. V lost 2 bases and J lost 7; bases outside the gene matches: 5. This CDR3 region has 15 residues. Germline CDR1 is MNHEY and CDR2 is SMNVEV (reference sequence). This CDR3 reads CASSLTGTSGEEQYF. CDR3 bases: TGTGCCAGCAGTTTAACCGGGACTAGCGGGGAAGAGCAGTACTTC.

Many counts were recorded for this clonotype. The chain employs TRBV29-1 and TRBJ2-3; D might be TRBD2 (5 bases). The CDR3 runs 13 residues. CDR1 is SQVTM, CDR2 ANQGSEA, per germline. Trimming removed 1 base from V and 6 bases from J, with 11 bases in between. DNA of the CDR3: TGCAGCGTTGAAGGATGGCCGGGGGATACGCAGTATTTT. Translating gives CSVEGWPGDTQYF.

This clonotype has only a few counts. The rearrangement uses TRBV20-1 and TRBJ1-2, with D possibly matching TRBD1 (5 bases). The V end was cut by 4 bases, the J end by 0 bases, with 15 bases between. This CDR3 has 15 amino acids. CDR1 is DFQATT and CDR2 is SNEGSKA in the germline V gene (reference sequence). The CDR3 nucleotides read TGCAGTGCTAAGCCCGCGACAGACACTAACTATGGCTACACCTTC. Its translation: CSAKPATDTNYGYTF.

A note on this clonotype: A much larger clone lies a single base off, so this may be a read error. The CDR3 loop reads CASSLVEGLNGDQFF. The DNA of the CDR3 is TGCGCCAGCAGCTTGGTGGAGGGGTTGAATGGTGACCAGTTCTTC. The V and J genes are TRBV5-1 and TRBJ2-1, with D perhaps TRBD2 (6 bases). Germline lookup yields CDR1 SGHRS and CDR2 YFSETQ. This CDR3 is built from 15 residues. V was cut by 0 bases and J by 13 bases, with 20 bases left in between. Together with reference TRBV5-1 and TRBJ2-1, the CDR3 gives the full variable domain: KAGVTQTPRYLIKTRGQQVTLSCSPISGHRSVSWYQQTPGQGLQFLFEYFSETQRNKGNFPGRFSGRQFSNSRSEMNVSTLELGDSALYLCASSLVEGLNGDQFFGPGTRLTVL.

This clonotype was observed a few times. The chain is built from TRBV12-3 or TRBV12-4 and TRBJ2-7; 7 nucleotides line up with TRBD2. The trim removed 5 bases at V and 2 bases at J, leaving 9 bases unmatched. This CDR3 is built from 15 residues. In nucleotides, the CDR3 is TGTGCCAGCAGTCAACGGACTAGTCCCACCTACGAGCAGTACTTC. Protein sequence: CASSQRTSPTYEQYF.

V gene TRBV20-1 combines with J gene TRBJ1-1; 8 bases are shared with TRBD1. Germline CDR1 reads DFQATT; CDR2 reads SNEGSKA (reference sequence). V was pared by 6 bases and J by 8 bases, with 5 bases of the junction left unmatched. The CDR3 contains 11 residues. The CDR3 bases are TGCAGTGCGAGTTCAGGGGGCGAAGCTTTCTTT. Encoded protein: CSASSGGEAFF.

This clonotype came up once. The chain joins TRBV3-1 to TRBJ1-4, with TRBD1 as a possible D gene (5 bases). Germline V gives CDR1 LGHDT, CDR2 YNNKEL (reference sequence). The CDR3 runs to 17 residues. V shed 4 bases and J shed 0 bases, with 15 bases lying between them. The CDR3 sequence is CASSPTTESATNEKLFF. The CDR3 DNA reads TGTGCCAGCAGCCCGACGACAGAGTCCGCAACTAATGAAAAACTGTTTTTT. Variable domain in full (rest from reference TRBV3-1 and TRBJ1-4): DTAVSQTPKYLVTQMGNDKSIKCEQNLGHDTMYWYKQDSKKFLKIMFSYNNKELIINETVPNRFSPKSPDKAHLNLHINSLELGDSAVYFCASSPTTESATNEKLFFGSGTQLSVL.

In nucleotides, the CDR3 is TGCAGTGCCACCGTCATGATAACCTACGAGCAGTACTTC. The encoded protein is CSATVMITYEQYF. V usage is TRBV20-1 and J usage is TRBJ2-7; no clear D gene. Germline V gives CDR1 DFQATT, CDR2 SNEGSKA (reference sequence). V was pared by 6 bases and J by 2 bases, with 14 bases between. This CDR3 region has 13 residues.

The V gene is TRBV7-2, the J gene TRBJ1-4, with D uncertain. Germline V gene sequence: CDR1 SGHTA, CDR2 FQGNSA. V lost 5 bases and J 8 bases, leaving 12 bases between the germline ends. CDR3 length equals 13 residues. CDR3 region: CASSPSGREKLFF. In DNA, the CDR3 is TGTGCCAGCAGCCCGAGCGGAAGGGAAAAACTGTTTTTT. Based on the CDR3 plus reference TRBV7-2 and TRBJ1-4, the full variable domain is GAGVSQSPSNKVTEKGKDVELRCDPISGHTALYWYRQSLGQGLEFLIYFQGNSAPDKSGLPSDRFSAERTGGSVSTLTIQRTQQEDSAVYLCASSPSGREKLFFGSGTQLSVL.

A few counts support this clonotype. J is TRBJ2-5 and V is TRBV9; no firm D call. Germline CDR1 SGDLS, CDR2 YYNGEE. Trimming took 3 bases from V and 3 from J, leaving 15 bases between them. This CDR3 is built from 15 residues. CDR3 loop: CASSAMGFPKETQYF. The DNA of the CDR3 is TGTGCCAGCAGCGCCATGGGATTTCCAAAAGAGACCCAGTACTTC. The whole variable domain, remainder taken from reference TRBV9 and TRBJ2-5, is DSGVTQTPKHLITATGQRVTLRCSPRSGDLSVYWYQQSLDQGLQFLIQYYNGEERAKGNILERFSAQQFPDLHSELNLSSLELGDSALYFCASSAMGFPKETQYFGPGTRLLVL.

This rearrangement joins TRBV6-5 to TRBJ2-5, with 8 bases that match TRBD1. V lost 1 base, J lost 5 bases, and 9 bases stayed unmatched. The CDR3 spans 16 residues. Germline-derived CDR1 and CDR2 are MNHEY and SVGAGI. In nucleotides, the CDR3 is TGTGCCAGCAGTTACTTCGGGACAGGTTTTCAGGAGACCCAGTACTTC. Amino acids: CASSYFGTGFQETQYF.

This clonotype was seen a few times. The chain is built from TRBV4-3 and TRBJ1-2, with D possibly being TRBD1 (5 bases). V lost 4 bases to trimming and J lost 4 bases, with 16 bases between them. The CDR3 totals 15 residues. Germline V lookup: CDR1 LGHNA, CDR2 YSLEER. This CDR3 is CASSPGKGGGYGYTF. CDR3 DNA: TGCGCCAGCAGCCCCGGAAAAGGCGGGGGCTATGGCTACACCTTC.

Turning to this clonotype: A much larger clone is a single base away; this may be a read error. The gene calls are TRBV7-2 and TRBJ2-5, with D possibly being TRBD2 (6 bases). Germline V lookup: CDR1 SGHTA, CDR2 FQGNSA. The CDR3 has 13 residues. The CDR3 nucleotides read TGTGCCAGCAACTTACTAGCCGAAGAGACCCAGTACTTC. Translation: CASNLLAEETQYF.

This chain connects TRBV12-3 or TRBV12-4 to TRBJ1-3; no clear D gene. This CDR3 comprises 10 residues. The ends were cut back, 5 bases at V and 11 bases at J, with 7 bases in the middle. This chain's CDR3 is CASSRSAIYF. The DNA for the CDR3 is TGTGCCAGCAGTCGCTCGGCCATATATTTT.

The rearrangement joins TRBV10-3 to TRBJ1-1; TRBD1 matches at 7 bases. The CDR3 is made up of 15 amino acids. V trimming: 7 bases; J trimming: 1 base; junction bases outside the gene matches: 9. CDR1 is ENHRY and CDR2 is SYGVKD in the germline V gene. CDR3 in DNA: TGTGCCATCAATAAGGGGGGACAGAAGAACACTGAAGCTTTCTTT. This encodes CAINKGGQKNTEAFF.